The 3 T cell receptor beta chains given below trace back to one sample, sequenced in a study of cytomegalovirus exposure and HLA in healthy donors. Primers: 60 Vbeta forward and 13 Jbeta reverse. This table comes from immunoSEQ multiplex PCR, and its TCRdb copy is limited to in-frame clones, with some not included. The table lists fewer than 250,000 clones, just over 75% of them singletons. Material for sequencing was PBMCs. The source is a man younger than 30 in good health and CMV-seronegative.

This chain links TRBV10-3 with TRBJ1-3; no clear D gene. This CDR3 has 15 amino acids. Germline V CDR1 and CDR2: ENHRY, SYGVKD. V lost 3 bases and J lost 0, with 9 bases in between. The CDR3 sequence is CAISERLSSGNTIYF. The CDR3, as DNA: TGTGCCATCAGTGAAAGACTTAGCTCTGGAAACACCATATATTTT.

J is TRBJ2-7 and V is TRBV9; possible D gene TRBD1, 7 bases. Germline CDR1 and CDR2: SGDLS and YYNGEE. Trimming removed 0 bases at V and 3 bases at J, with 13 bases between. CDR3 length: 15 amino acids. CDR3 nucleotides: TGTGCCAGCAGCGTAGGTGCAGGGGGAGGCTACGAGCAGTACTTC. This translates into CASSVGAGGGYEQYF. Filled out from reference TRBV9 and TRBJ2-7, the complete variable domain reads DSGVTQTPKHLITATGQRVTLRCSPRSGDLSVYWYQQSLDQGLQFLIQYYNGEERAKGNILERFSAQQFPDLHSELNLSSLELGDSALYFCASSVGAGGGYEQYFGPGTRLTVT.

This clone was detected only a few times. The chain recombines TRBV6-1 with TRBJ2-7; TRBD1 agrees at 7 bases. CDR3 size: 14 residues. CDR1 and CDR2 from the germline V gene are MNHNS and SASEGT. V was pared by 2 bases and J by 1 base, with 2 bases of the junction left unmatched. The CDR3, as DNA: TGTGCCAGCAGTGAAATGGGACAGTCCTACGAGCAGTACTTC. It specifies CASSEMGQSYEQYF.